A selection of T cell receptor beta chains follows, all from one sample in a study of CD8+ T cells in alopecia areata. Sequencing used immunoSEQ multiplex PCR; TCRdb keeps in-frame clones, though not all of them. Found here are hundreds of thousands of clones, around 65% of them singletons; the top ten hold over 1%. The sequenced sample was CD4+ T cells sorted from blood, obtained around week 46, from a patient treated with tofacitinib. The receptors were gathered from a human donor with alopecia areata. The conserved cysteine and the conserved F or W are not part of the CDR3 here. Clone size, where shown, is once, few, many, or a class for clones that have expanded.

j_call cdr3_length clone_size v_call cdr3_aa
TRBJ1-2 11 NA TRBV30 AWSPGMSYGYT
TRBJ2-2 15 NA TRBV4-1 ASSLRTSGRNTGELF
TRBJ1-2 11 NA TRBV29-1 SVDTGVDNGYT
TRBJ1-5 14 NA TRBV23-1 ASSQKADYSNQPQH
TRBJ2-1 15 NA TRBV7-9 ASSLEDRGGARNEQF
TRBJ2-7 14 NA TRBV7-8 ASSLELGTHSYEQY
TRBJ2-7 13 few TRBV6-1 ASSATSGGSREQY
TRBJ2-1 14 few TRBV5-1 ASSLGLAGRYNEQF
TRBJ1-2 12 NA TRBV25-1 ASSEARVGEGYT
TRBJ2-5 11 once TRBV9 ASSRQSRETQY
TRBJ2-1 13 once TRBV5-1 ASSFEGGSYNEQF
TRBJ2-6 12 NA TRBV29-1 SVPGSWGANVLT
TRBJ1-4 11 NA TRBV29-1 SVSDRSIEKLF
TRBJ2-2 11 NA TRBV29-1 SGQGTNTGELF
TRBJ1-6 11 NA TRBV14 ASSQEIISPLH
TRBJ2-3 14 few TRBV11-3 ASSLGLSGGTDTQY
TRBJ1-6 13 once TRBV2 ASSGFGMGNSPLH
TRBJ1-2 12 NA TRBV7-2 ASSVTDNFYGYT
TRBJ2-3 14 NA TRBV11-2 ASSLGRRGGADTQY
TRBJ1-2 15 NA TRBV5-1 ASSPGTANQVWGGYT
TRBJ1-6 11 NA TRBV30 AWNLGVDSPLH
TRBJ2-5 11 few TRBV4-2 ASSQEGVETQY
TRBJ1-4 14 once TRBV5-1 ASSLDGGAQGEKLF
TRBJ2-4 15 NA TRBV2 ASSDDISPRMSNIQY
TRBJ2-5 13 NA TRBV7-6 ASSLVAGFGETQY
TRBJ1-2 12 NA TRBV5-6 ASRPGTPNYGYT
TRBJ1-1 11 NA TRBV29-1 SAQKGMNTEAF
TRBJ1-3 14 NA TRBV5-1 ASSLGAGPVGNTIY
TRBJ1-1 13 NA TRBV27 ASSHQGRGLSEAF
TRBJ1-2 11 NA TRBV5-6 ASSSDRGYGYT
TRBJ2-7 13 NA TRBV5-6 ASIFRGAQFSEQY
TRBJ2-3 9 NA TRBV27 ASSLGDTQY
TRBJ2-3 13 NA TRBV7-2 ASSWTGGFIDTQY